These 20 T cell receptor beta chains originate from one sample sequenced in a study of identical twins. Each CDR3 protein is one row after TCRdb ran MiXCR on the 5' RACE reads. The repertoire includes around 490,000 distinct CDR3 sequences, approximately 16% of them detected once, and roughly 0.44% sits in the top ten. This same sample was also part of a study on yellow fever vaccine responses in identical twins.

Material: CD4+ T cells sorted from blood. These receptors came from a woman in her late teens or twenties in good health.

CDR3 sequence reads: CASSPGTALYGYTF. DNA of the CDR3: TGTGCCAGCAGTCCTGGGACGGCCCTCTATGGCTACACCTTC. This chain uses TRBV12-3 or TRBV12-4 with TRBJ1-2, with a weak D call TRBD1 (5 bases). The CDR3 contains 14 residues. Trimming removed 5 bases from V and 4 bases from J, with 14 bases in between.

Only a few counts were recorded for this clonotype. This chain joins TRBV4-1 and TRBJ2-2, with 9 nucleotides matching TRBD1. V lost 3 bases, J lost 5 bases, and 7 bases stayed unmatched. This CDR3 has 16 amino acids. Looked up from germline, CDR1 is MGHRA and CDR2 is YSYEKL. DNA of the CDR3: TGCGCCAGCAGCCAGCACCGGGACAGGGATACCGGGGAGCTGTTTTTT. It translates to CASSQHRDRDTGELFF.

Notes on this clonotype: Germline and junction disagree at one end, which may indicate a read error. The gene calls are TRBV12-3 or TRBV12-4 and TRBJ2-6; the D gene could be TRBD1 or TRBD2 (5 bases each). The CDR3 is 19 amino acids. The CDR3, as DNA: TGTACCAGCAGTTTGGTTGGGACCGCAAAGGGCTCTGGGGCCAACGTCCTGACTTTC. Amino acids: CTSSLVGTAKGSGANVLTF.

This clonotype was recorded a few times. The V gene is TRBV12-3 or TRBV12-4, the J gene TRBJ2-3; unclear D gene. V gave up 6 bases and J gave up 9 bases, with 13 bases separating them. This CDR3 region has 12 residues. The DNA for the CDR3 is TGTGCCAGCAGCCCTGCCCCCCGGACGCAGTATTTT. Translation: CASSPAPRTQYF.

There are a few counts of this clonotype. This sequence joins TRBV6-1 and TRBJ2-4, with 8 bases matching TRBD2. The J segment lost 1 base and the V segment lost 6 bases, leaving 8 bases of the junction unmatched. Per germline, CDR1 MNHNS and CDR2 SASEGT. This CDR3 contains 16 residues. DNA for the CDR3: TGTGCCAGCAGCCTAGAAGCGGGAGTGGCCAAAAACATTCAGTACTTC. Its translation: CASSLEAGVAKNIQYF.

This clonotype was detected a few times. The chain carries TRBV7-9 and TRBJ1-3, with D possibly TRBD1 on 5 matching bases. With 0 bases removed from V and 0 bases from J, the gap between germline ends came to 12 bases. The CDR3 sequence is 17 residues long. CDR1 SEHNR and CDR2 FQNEAQ come from the germline V gene (reference sequence). This chain's CDR3 is CASSLAMTDLSGNTIYF. CDR3 DNA sequence: TGTGCCAGCAGCTTAGCGATGACAGATCTCTCTGGAAACACCATATATTTT.

CDR3 sequence: CASSQWPGETQYF. The CDR3, as DNA: TGTGCCAGCAGCCAATGGCCTGGCGAGACCCAGTACTTC. This rearrangement joins TRBV3-1 to TRBJ2-5; D is uncertain. The CDR3 runs to 13 residues. Per the germline V gene, CDR1 is LGHDT and CDR2 is YNNKEL (reference sequence). V gave up 2 bases and J gave up 5 bases, with 9 bases separating them.

The V and J genes are TRBV6-1 and TRBJ2-1, with 15 bases fitting TRBD2. This CDR3 spans 17 amino acids. From germline, CDR1 is MNHNS and CDR2 SASEGT. V was pared by 6 bases and J by 5 bases, with 8 bases of the junction left unmatched. CDR3 in amino acids: CASSPWTSGGGNNEQFF. The CDR3 nucleotides are TGTGCCAGCAGCCCATGGACTAGCGGGGGGGGAAACAATGAGCAGTTCTTC.

This sequence joins TRBV5-4 and TRBJ2-5; 7 nucleotides match TRBD2. Germline V gene sequence: CDR1 SGHNT, CDR2 YYREEE (reference sequence). The CDR3 contains 15 residues. J was trimmed by 2 bases and V by 2 bases; bases with no gene match: 6. CDR3 DNA sequence: TGTGCCAGCAGCTTTCAGGGAGGGGAGCAAGAGACCCAGTACTTC. Encoded protein: CASSFQGGEQETQYF.

This clonotype was counted at least ten times. V and J are TRBV10-3 and TRBJ2-1, with 10 bases aligning to TRBD1. The germline V gene encodes CDR1 ENHRY and CDR2 SYGVKD. There are 15 residues in the CDR3. V lost 4 bases to trimming and J lost 4 bases; unmatched junction nucleotides: 4. CDR3 protein: CAISGGQGKYNEQFF. As DNA, the CDR3 is TGTGCCATCAGTGGGGGACAGGGGAAATACAATGAGCAGTTCTTC.

This clonotype was picked up a small number of times. This chain links TRBV29-1 with TRBJ2-1; 14 nucleotides line up with TRBD2. This CDR3 has 16 amino acids. V was pared by 4 bases and J by 0 bases, with 2 bases of the junction left unmatched. Germline V gene data show CDR1 as SQVTM and CDR2 as ANQGSEA. The CDR3 DNA is TGCAGCGTTGGGGGACTAGCGGGAGACTCCTACAATGAGCAGTTCTTC. Translated: CSVGGLAGDSYNEQFF.

This clonotype came up a few times. This chain uses TRBV20-1 with TRBJ1-1; TRBD1 matches at 10 bases. V dropped 1 base and J dropped 3; count of bases not matched to a gene: 5. The CDR3 is made up of 15 amino acids. From germline, CDR1 is DFQATT and CDR2 SNEGSKA (reference sequence). The CDR3 protein is CSARGPGQGDTEAFF. CDR3 DNA: TGCAGTGCTAGAGGCCCAGGACAGGGGGACACTGAAGCTTTCTTT.

This clonotype was observed a handful of times. In DNA, the CDR3 is TGTGCCAGCAGTGCGACAGGGGTTGGGACGCAGTATTTT. Residues: CASSATGVGTQYF. The chain employs TRBV12-3 or TRBV12-4 and TRBJ2-3; 8 bases align to TRBD1. The ends lost 5 bases at V and 9 bases at J; junction bases unmatched: 7. The CDR3 is 13 amino acids.

In its sample, this clonotype was seen a few times. This chain joins TRBV29-1 and TRBJ1-1; D gene uncertain. The V gene lost 4 bases and the J gene lost 0 bases, with 9 bases spanning the gap. Germline V gene data show CDR1 as SQVTM and CDR2 as ANQGSEA. The CDR3 is 13 residues long. The CDR3 DNA reads as TGCAGCGTTGTAAGAGTAATGAACACTGAAGCTTTCTTT. Residues: CSVVRVMNTEAFF.

The rearrangement links TRBV3-1 to TRBJ2-1, with a weak D call TRBD2 (5 bases). There are 14 residues in the CDR3. Trimming removed 3 bases from V and 6 bases from J, with 12 bases in between. Germline-derived CDR1 and CDR2 are LGHDT and YNNKEL (reference sequence). The DNA for the CDR3 is TGTGCCAGCAGCCATGACCTAGCTCTCAATGAGCAGTTCTTC. It codes for CASSHDLALNEQFF.

This clonotype has just a few counts. The rearrangement links TRBV5-1 to TRBJ1-2, with a possible D match to TRBD1 (5 bases). Trimming stripped 2 bases from V and 5 bases from J, with 10 bases between. Germline CDR1 is SGHRS and CDR2 is YFSETQ. This CDR3 has 13 amino acids. The CDR3 DNA follows: TGCGCCAGCAGCTTCGGGACTGAGTATGGCTACACCTTC. Amino acids: CASSFGTEYGYTF.

The V call is TRBV5-1, the J call TRBJ2-5, with unresolved D. This CDR3 region has 14 residues. The V end was cut by 0 bases, the J end by 2 bases, with 8 bases between. Germline V gene sequence: CDR1 SGHRS, CDR2 YFSETQ. CDR3 region: CASSLGRWQETQYF. As DNA, the CDR3 is TGCGCCAGCAGCTTGGGGCGGTGGCAAGAGACCCAGTACTTC. The variable domain in full, completed from reference TRBV5-1 and TRBJ2-5, reads KAGVTQTPRYLIKTRGQQVTLSCSPISGHRSVSWYQQTPGQGLQFLFEYFSETQRNKGNFPGRFSGRQFSNSRSEMNVSTLELGDSALYLCASSLGRWQETQYFGPGTRLLVL.

The table lists this clonotype with a few counts. The gene calls are TRBV11-2 and TRBJ2-4; D gene uncertain. The CDR3 is made up of 13 amino acids. V lost 1 base, J lost 8 bases, and 9 bases lay in between. Germline V gene lookup returns CDR1 SGHAT and CDR2 FQNNGV. CDR3 protein: CASSLAQTHIQYF. The CDR3 DNA follows: TGTGCCAGCAGCTTAGCACAGACCCACATTCAGTACTTC.

The gene calls are TRBV12-3 or TRBV12-4 and TRBJ1-5; D ambiguous. Trimming pared 6 bases from V and 4 bases from J, leaving 10 bases between. CDR3 size: 13 residues. CDR3 nucleotide sequence: TGTGCCAGCAGGGCGGGGAGAAATCAGCCCCAGCATTTT. Translation gives CASRAGRNQPQHF.

The rearrangement uses TRBV12-3 or TRBV12-4 and TRBJ1-2; D not certain. The germline V and J ends were trimmed by 3 bases and 4 bases, with 6 bases remaining between them. The CDR3 totals 12 residues. In nucleotides, the CDR3 is TGTGCCAGCAGTTTTGTGGGCTATGGCTACACCTTC. Translation gives CASSFVGYGYTF.